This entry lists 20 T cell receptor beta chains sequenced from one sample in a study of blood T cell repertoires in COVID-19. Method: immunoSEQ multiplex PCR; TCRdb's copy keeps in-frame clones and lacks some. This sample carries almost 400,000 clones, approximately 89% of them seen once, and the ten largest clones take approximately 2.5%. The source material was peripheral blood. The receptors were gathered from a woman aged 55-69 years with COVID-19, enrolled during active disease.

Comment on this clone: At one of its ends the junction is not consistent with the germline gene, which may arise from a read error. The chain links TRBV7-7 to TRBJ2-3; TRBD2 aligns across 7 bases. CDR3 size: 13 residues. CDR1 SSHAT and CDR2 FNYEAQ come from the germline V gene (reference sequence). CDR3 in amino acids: CASSSGGGDTQYF. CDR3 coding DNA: TGTGCTAGCAGCTCTGGGGGAGGGGATACGCAGTATTTT. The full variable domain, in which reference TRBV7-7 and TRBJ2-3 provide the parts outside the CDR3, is GAGVSQSPRYKVTKRGQDVTLRCDPISSHATLYWYQQALGQGPEFLTYFNYEAQPDKSGLPSDRFSAERPEGSISTLTIQRTEQRDSAMYRCASSSGGGDTQYFGPGTRLTVL.

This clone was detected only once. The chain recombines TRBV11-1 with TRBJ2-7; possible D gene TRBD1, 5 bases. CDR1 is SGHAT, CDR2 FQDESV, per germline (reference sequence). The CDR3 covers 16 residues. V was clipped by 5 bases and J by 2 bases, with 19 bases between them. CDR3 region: CASSPLPGQGTYEQYF. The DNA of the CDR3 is TGTGCCAGCAGCCCCCTTCCCGGCCAGGGCACCTACGAGCAGTACTTC. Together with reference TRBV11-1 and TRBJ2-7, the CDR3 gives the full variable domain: EAEVAQSPRYKITEKSQAVAFWCDPISGHATLYWYRQILGQGPELLVQFQDESVVDDSQLPKDRFSAERLKGVDSTLKIQPAELGDSAMYLCASSPLPGQGTYEQYFGPGTRLTVT.

The CDR3 sequence is CASSRFRTGDWETEAFF. The DNA of the CDR3 is TGTGCCAGCAGCCGATTCCGGACAGGGGATTGGGAGACTGAAGCTTTCTTT. The rearrangement joins TRBV3-1 (or the pseudogene TRBV3-2) to TRBJ1-1; TRBD1 matches 9 bases. This CDR3 has 17 amino acids. Germline V lookup: CDR1 LGHDT, CDR2 YNNKEL (reference sequence). Trimming cost V 4 bases and J 5 bases; bases outside gene matches: 14.

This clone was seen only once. For the CDR3, the DNA is TGTGCCAGCAGTCCACAGGAACTGAATCCTCAGCCCCAGCATTTT. Its protein is CASSPQELNPQPQHF. The chain employs TRBV2 and TRBJ1-5; possibly TRBD1 for D (5 bases). Germline values: CDR1 SNHLY, CDR2 FYNNEI. CDR3 length: 15 residues. The V end lost 5 bases, the J end lost 6 bases, and 17 bases lay between the germline ends.

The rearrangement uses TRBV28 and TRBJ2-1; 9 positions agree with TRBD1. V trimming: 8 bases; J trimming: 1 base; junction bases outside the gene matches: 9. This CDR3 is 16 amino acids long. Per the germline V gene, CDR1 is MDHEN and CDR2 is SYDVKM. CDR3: CASHWGQGRSYNEQFF. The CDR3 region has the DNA TGTGCCAGCCATTGGGGACAGGGTCGGTCCTACAATGAGCAGTTCTTC.

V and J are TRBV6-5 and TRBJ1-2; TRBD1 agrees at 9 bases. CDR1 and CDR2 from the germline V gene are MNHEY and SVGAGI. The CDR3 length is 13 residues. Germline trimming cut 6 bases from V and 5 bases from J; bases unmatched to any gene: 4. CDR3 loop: CASRRTGEYGYTF. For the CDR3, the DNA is TGTGCCAGCAGGAGGACAGGGGAGTATGGCTACACCTTC.

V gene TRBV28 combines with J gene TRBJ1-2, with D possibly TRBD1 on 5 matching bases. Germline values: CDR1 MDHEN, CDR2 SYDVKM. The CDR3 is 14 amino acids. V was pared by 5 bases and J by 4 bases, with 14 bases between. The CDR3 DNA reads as TGTGCCAGCAGTCCCACAGGCAACTCCTATGGCTACACCTTC. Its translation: CASSPTGNSYGYTF.

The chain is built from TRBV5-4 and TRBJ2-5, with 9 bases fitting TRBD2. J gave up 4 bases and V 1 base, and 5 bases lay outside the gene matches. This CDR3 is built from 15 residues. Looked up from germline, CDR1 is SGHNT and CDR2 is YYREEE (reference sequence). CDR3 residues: CASSLLAGKVETQYF. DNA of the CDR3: TGTGCCAGCAGCTTGCTAGCGGGGAAGGTAGAGACCCAGTACTTC.

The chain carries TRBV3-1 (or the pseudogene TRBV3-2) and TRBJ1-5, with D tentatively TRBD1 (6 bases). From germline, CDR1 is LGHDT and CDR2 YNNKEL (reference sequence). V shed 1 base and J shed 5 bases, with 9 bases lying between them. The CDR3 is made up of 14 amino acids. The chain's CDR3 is CASSQAGVDQPQHF. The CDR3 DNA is TGTGCCAGCAGCCAAGCAGGGGTCGATCAGCCCCAGCATTTT.

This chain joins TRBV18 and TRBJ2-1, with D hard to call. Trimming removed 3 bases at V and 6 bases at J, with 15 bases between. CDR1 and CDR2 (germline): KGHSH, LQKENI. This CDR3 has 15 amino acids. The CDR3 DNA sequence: TGTGCCAGCTCACCGTTGGGCCGATCCATCAATGAGCAGTTCTTC. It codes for CASSPLGRSINEQFF.

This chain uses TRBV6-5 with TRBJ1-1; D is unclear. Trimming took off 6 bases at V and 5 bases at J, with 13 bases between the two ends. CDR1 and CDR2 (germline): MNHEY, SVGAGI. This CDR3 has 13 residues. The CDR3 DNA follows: TGTGCCAGCAGCTCAGGTCGCTGGACTGAAGCTTTCTTT. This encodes CASSSGRWTEAFF.

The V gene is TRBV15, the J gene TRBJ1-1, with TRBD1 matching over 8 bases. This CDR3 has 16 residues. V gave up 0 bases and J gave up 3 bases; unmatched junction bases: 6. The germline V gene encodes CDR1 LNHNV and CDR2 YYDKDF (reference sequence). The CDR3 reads CATSRDNDRGYTEAFF. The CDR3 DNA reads TGTGCCACCAGCAGAGATAACGACAGGGGCTACACTGAAGCTTTCTTT.

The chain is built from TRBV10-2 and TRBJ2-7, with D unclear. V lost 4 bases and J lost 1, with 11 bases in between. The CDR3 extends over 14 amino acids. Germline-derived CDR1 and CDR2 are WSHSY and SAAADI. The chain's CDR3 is CASSAGSRSYEQYF. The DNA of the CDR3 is TGCGCCAGCAGTGCGGGTAGCAGATCCTACGAGCAGTACTTC.

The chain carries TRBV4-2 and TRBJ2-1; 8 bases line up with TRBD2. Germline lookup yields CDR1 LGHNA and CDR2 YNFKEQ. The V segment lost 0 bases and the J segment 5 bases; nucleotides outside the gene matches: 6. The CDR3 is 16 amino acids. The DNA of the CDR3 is TGTGCCAGCAGCCAAGATCTGGCGGGGGGTCACAATGAGCAGTTCTTC. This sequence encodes CASSQDLAGGHNEQFF.

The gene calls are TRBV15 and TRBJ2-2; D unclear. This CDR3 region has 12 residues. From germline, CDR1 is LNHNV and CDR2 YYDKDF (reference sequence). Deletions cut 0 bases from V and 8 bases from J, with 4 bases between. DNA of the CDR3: TGTGCCACCAGCAGAGATCGGGGGGAGCTGTTTTTT. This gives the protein CATSRDRGELFF. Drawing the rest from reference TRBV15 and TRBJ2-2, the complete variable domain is DAMVIQNPRYQVTQFGKPVTLSCSQTLNHNVMYWYQQKSSQAPKLLFHYYDKDFNNEADTPDNFQSRRPNTSFCFLDIRSPGLGDTAMYLCATSRDRGELFFGEGSRLTVL.

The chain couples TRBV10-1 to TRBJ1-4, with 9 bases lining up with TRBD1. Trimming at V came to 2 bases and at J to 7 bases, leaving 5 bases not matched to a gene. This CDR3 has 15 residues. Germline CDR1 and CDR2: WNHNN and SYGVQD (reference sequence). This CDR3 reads CASSEVTGGTEKLFF. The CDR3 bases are TGCGCCAGCAGTGAGGTTACAGGGGGCACTGAAAAACTGTTTTTT.

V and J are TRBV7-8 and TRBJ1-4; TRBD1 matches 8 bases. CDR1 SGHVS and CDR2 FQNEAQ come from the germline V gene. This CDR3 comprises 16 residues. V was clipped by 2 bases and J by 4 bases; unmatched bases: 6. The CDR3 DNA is TGTGCCAGCAGCTTACAAACAGGGGGTCTTAATGAAAAACTGTTTTTT. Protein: CASSLQTGGLNEKLFF. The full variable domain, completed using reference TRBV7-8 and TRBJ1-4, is GAGVSQSPRYKVAKRGQDVALRCDPISGHVSLFWYQQALGQGPEFLTYFQNEAQLDKSGLPSDRFFAERPEGSVSTLKIQRTQQEDSAVYLCASSLQTGGLNEKLFFGSGTQLSVL.

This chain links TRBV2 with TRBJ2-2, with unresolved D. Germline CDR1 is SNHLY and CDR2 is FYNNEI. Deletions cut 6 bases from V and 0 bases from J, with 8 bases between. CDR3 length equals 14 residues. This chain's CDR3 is CASSRVANTGELFF. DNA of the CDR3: TGTGCCAGCAGCCGGGTTGCGAACACCGGGGAGCTGTTTTTT.

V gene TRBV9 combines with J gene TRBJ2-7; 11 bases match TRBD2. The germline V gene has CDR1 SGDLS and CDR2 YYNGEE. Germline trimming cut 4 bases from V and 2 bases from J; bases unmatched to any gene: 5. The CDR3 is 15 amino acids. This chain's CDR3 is CASSMGTSGPYEQYF. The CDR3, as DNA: TGTGCCAGCAGCATGGGGACTAGCGGTCCCTACGAGCAGTACTTC. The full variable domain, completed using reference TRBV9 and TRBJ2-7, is DSGVTQTPKHLITATGQRVTLRCSPRSGDLSVYWYQQSLDQGLQFLIQYYNGEERAKGNILERFSAQQFPDLHSELNLSSLELGDSALYFCASSMGTSGPYEQYFGPGTRLTVT.

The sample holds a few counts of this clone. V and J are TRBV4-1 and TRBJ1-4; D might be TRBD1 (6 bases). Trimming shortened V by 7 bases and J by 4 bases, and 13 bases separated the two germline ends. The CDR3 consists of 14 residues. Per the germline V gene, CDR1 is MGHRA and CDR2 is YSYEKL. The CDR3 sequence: CASKGELLNEKLFF. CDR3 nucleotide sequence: TGCGCCAGCAAGGGGGAACTACTTAATGAAAAACTGTTTTTT.